These 24 T cell receptor beta chains came from one sample sequenced in a study of regulatory T cells in long-lasting Graves disease. Both iRepertoire HTBI primers and Arm-PCR of CDR3 regions were used to build the TCR beta libraries. TCRdb passed the multiplex PCR reads through MiXCR, listing each CDR3 protein once. Counted here are 600,000 to 850,000 distinct CDR3 sequences, around 30% occurring once; the ten biggest clones make up about 42%. Time point denoted: persistent/refractory GD, antithyroid drugs over 5 years with positive TRAb. Isolated PBMC RNA provided the starting material for the TCR library. Sequenced material: peripheral blood mononuclear cells (PBMCs), taken when the disease was refractory, from a patient treated with antithyroid drugs. The receptors shown here come from a female donor with Graves disease.

This clonotype was counted only a few times. For the CDR3, the DNA is TGTGCCAGCAGCTTGGGGTCCAGGGGGCAAGCGGAGACCCAGTACTTC. This translates into CASSLGSRGQAETQYF. This chain links TRBV5-4 with TRBJ2-5; 8 bases are a match to TRBD1. The CDR3 totals 16 residues. Germline lookup yields CDR1 SGHNT and CDR2 YYREEE (reference sequence). After removal of 0 bases from V and 5 bases from J, the junction contained 9 bases not matched to a gene. The entire variable domain, with the rest obtained from reference TRBV5-4 and TRBJ2-5, is as follows: ETGVTQSPTHLIKTRGQQVTLRCSSQSGHNTVSWYQQALGQGPQFIFQYYREEENGRGNFPPRFSGLQFPNYSSELNVNALELDDSALYLCASSLGSRGQAETQYFGPGTRLLVL.

This clonotype was counted between two and nine times. The J gene is TRBJ2-5, the V gene TRBV25-1; unclear D gene. Germline lookup yields CDR1 MGHDK and CDR2 SYGVNS. The CDR3 contains 14 residues. With 1 base removed from V and 5 bases from J, the gap between germline ends came to 11 bases. The CDR3 DNA sequence: TGTGCCAGCAGTGAATTAAAGGTCGGGGAGACCCAGTACTTC. Translated, it gives CASSELKVGETQYF.

V is TRBV7-9 and J is TRBJ1-2, with TRBD1 identical over 9 bases. Germline V gene lookup returns CDR1 SEHNR and CDR2 FQNEAQ (reference sequence). Trimming cost V 5 bases and J 4 bases; bases outside gene matches: 5. The CDR3 contains 14 residues. The CDR3, as DNA: TGTGCCAGCAGCACCACAGGGGGCGTCTATGGCTACACCTTC. Its translation: CASSTTGGVYGYTF.

In its sample, this clonotype was seen a few times. The chain recombines TRBV7-9 with TRBJ2-7, with 9 positions matching TRBD2. This CDR3 spans 17 amino acids. Germline CDR1 and CDR2: SEHNR and FQNEAQ (reference sequence). J was trimmed by 3 bases and V by 5 bases; bases with no gene match: 14. The CDR3 nucleotides are TGTGCCAGCAGCCTTACGACTAGCGGCAAAAACCACTACGAGCAGTACTTC. It encodes CASSLTTSGKNHYEQYF.

The chain uses TRBV19 and TRBJ1-2; D is ambiguous. The CDR3 is made up of 15 amino acids. V was trimmed by 5 bases and J by 3 bases, leaving 16 bases between them. Germline V gives CDR1 LNHDA, CDR2 SQIVND (reference sequence). DNA of the CDR3: TGTGCCAGTAGTCATGGTAGGATTCAAGACTATGGCTACACCTTC. Translated, it gives CASSHGRIQDYGYTF. The full variable domain, rest sourced from reference TRBV19 and TRBJ1-2, is DGGITQSPKYLFRKEGQNVTLSCEQNLNHDAMYWYRQDPGQGLRLIYYSQIVNDFQKGDIAEGYSVSREKKESFPLTVTSAQKNPTAFYLCASSHGRIQDYGYTFGSGTRLTVV.

The V and J genes are TRBV2 and TRBJ1-3; 7 bases line up with TRBD1. Germline CDR1 reads SNHLY; CDR2 reads FYNNEI. V shed 7 bases, J shed 2 bases, and the junction held 5 bases outside the gene matches. This CDR3 has 14 residues. This CDR3 is CASTFGTAGNTIYF. CDR3 nucleotide sequence: TGTGCCAGCACCTTCGGGACAGCTGGAAACACCATATATTTT.

The genes are TRBV19 and TRBJ2-7, with TRBD2 matching over 9 bases. Germline CDR1 LNHDA, CDR2 SQIVND (reference sequence). With 3 bases clipped from V and 6 bases from J, the junction kept 6 bases outside the gene matches. CDR3 length: 14 residues. This chain's CDR3 is CASSIVAGAPEQYF. Written as DNA, the CDR3 is TGTGCCAGTAGTATCGTAGCGGGAGCCCCCGAGCAGTACTTC.

This clonotype was detected only a few times. This chain connects TRBV12-5 to TRBJ1-3; D remains ambiguous. Trimming shortened V by 1 base and J by 3 bases, and 10 bases separated the two germline ends. The germline gives CDR1 LGHNT, CDR2 FRNRAP. The CDR3 consists of 15 residues. CDR3 sequence: CASGLESAVGNTIYF. CDR3 DNA sequence: TGTGCTAGTGGTTTGGAGTCTGCGGTTGGAAACACCATATATTTT.

V usage is TRBV11-2 and J usage is TRBJ2-5; D is unclear. This CDR3 has 16 residues. Deletions cut 3 bases from V and 2 bases from J, with 16 bases between. Germline V gives CDR1 SGHAT, CDR2 FQNNGV. The DNA of the CDR3 is TGTGCCAGCAGCTTCGCTGCTGGGCTGCGGCAAGAGACCCAGTACTTC. Translation: CASSFAAGLRQETQYF.

The rearrangement joins TRBV20-1 to TRBJ1-3; no clear D. Germline CDR1 reads DFQATT; CDR2 reads SNEGSKA (reference sequence). Trimming took 3 bases from V and 2 from J, leaving 11 bases between them. CDR3 size: 14 residues. The CDR3 sequence is CSASPHGAGNTIYF. For the CDR3, the DNA is TGCAGTGCTAGTCCCCACGGGGCTGGAAACACCATATATTTT.

This clonotype was found a few times. The V call is TRBV20-1, the J call TRBJ2-5, with 11 bases fitting TRBD1. Germline CDR1 and CDR2: DFQATT and SNEGSKA (reference sequence). The CDR3 consists of 16 residues. Trimming took 0 bases from V and 2 from J; bases not matched to a gene: 5. The CDR3 spells CSAREDRGLGQETQYF. CDR3 in DNA: TGCAGTGCTAGAGAGGACAGGGGGCTGGGGCAAGAGACCCAGTACTTC.

This clonotype has a count of ten or more. The chain joins TRBV5-1 to TRBJ2-7; 7 bases fit TRBD1. The V segment lost 6 bases and the J segment 3 bases; nucleotides outside the gene matches: 0. Per the germline V gene, CDR1 is SGHRS and CDR2 is YFSETQ. This CDR3 has 11 amino acids. CDR3 sequence: CASTGGYEQYF. The CDR3 DNA is TGCGCCAGCACAGGGGGCTACGAGCAGTACTTC.

This clonotype was detected a few times. This chain uses TRBV20-1 with TRBJ1-5, with unresolved D. V was pared by 3 bases and J by 6 bases, with 18 bases between. This CDR3 contains 15 residues. Germline CDR1 is DFQATT and CDR2 is SNEGSKA (reference sequence). CDR3 DNA: TGCAGTGCTAGGCTCGGCTCATTCGTCATTCAGCCCCAGCATTTT. Encoded protein: CSARLGSFVIQPQHF.

The V and J genes are TRBV9 and TRBJ2-7; 14 nucleotides match TRBD2. V was clipped by 2 bases and J by 6 bases; unmatched bases: 1. Germline-derived CDR1 and CDR2 are SGDLS and YYNGEE. The CDR3 loop spans 14 amino acids. The CDR3 loop reads CASSVGLAGAEQYF. The CDR3 coding sequence is TGTGCCAGCAGCGTGGGACTAGCGGGAGCCGAGCAGTACTTC.

This clonotype showed up just a few times. The rearrangement links TRBV6-1 to TRBJ1-3; D possibly corresponds to TRBD1 (5 bases). The CDR3 is 16 residues long. The V gene's germline CDR1 is MNHNS and CDR2 SASEGT. Trimming left V 5 bases short and J 4 bases short, with 18 bases between. CDR3 residues: CASSRGLRYGGNTIYF. The CDR3 DNA is TGTGCCAGCAGTAGGGGACTCCGGTACGGAGGAAACACCATATATTTT.

V usage is TRBV5-1 and J usage is TRBJ2-2; 13 bases are a match to TRBD2. CDR1 SGHRS and CDR2 YFSETQ come from the germline V gene. This CDR3 region has 16 residues. Losses at the gene ends were 3 bases for V and 2 bases for J; bases not matched to a gene: 1. The CDR3 DNA sequence: TGCGCCAGCAGCTGGACTAGCGGGGGTAACACCGGGGAGCTGTTTTTT. Amino acid sequence: CASSWTSGGNTGELFF. Full variable domain (rest looked up from reference TRBV5-1 and TRBJ2-2): KAGVTQTPRYLIKTRGQQVTLSCSPISGHRSVSWYQQTPGQGLQFLFEYFSETQRNKGNFPGRFSGRQFSNSRSEMNVSTLELGDSALYLCASSWTSGGNTGELFFGEGSRLTVL.

Regarding this clonotype: An end of the junction does not agree with germline; a read error may underlie this. The chain couples TRBV28 to TRBJ1-6, with a weak D call TRBD1 (6 bases). CDR3 length equals 18 residues. Per the germline V gene, CDR1 is MDHEN and CDR2 is SYDVKM. CDR3 amino acids: CASSLGVTGGSYNSLLHF. DNA of the CDR3: TGTGCCAGCAGTTTAGGAGTGACAGGCGGCTCCTATAATTCACTCCTCCACTTT. Using reference TRBV28 and TRBJ1-6 for the parts outside the CDR3, the full variable domain is DVKVTQSSRYLVKRTGEKVFLECVQDMDHENMFWYRQDPGLGLRLIYFSYDVKMKEKGDIPEGYSVSREKKERFSLILESASTNQTSMYLCASSLGVTGGSYNSLLHFGNGTRLTVT.

In regard to this clonotype: This could be a read error, since a much larger clone is one nucleotide away. V usage is TRBV2 and J usage is TRBJ2-5; tentatively, D is TRBD1 or TRBD2 (5 bases each). CDR3 length: 15 residues. Trimming cost V 7 bases and J 5 bases, with 20 bases left between them. Germline lookup yields CDR1 SNHLY and CDR2 FYNNEI. The CDR3 here is CASKVGAGLFETQYF. DNA for the CDR3: TGTGCCAGCAAAGTCGGGGCAGGGTTGTTCGAGACCCAGTACTTC.

The rearrangement links TRBV15 to TRBJ1-5; tentative D call: TRBD1 (6 bases). Looked up from germline, CDR1 is LNHNV and CDR2 is YYDKDF (reference sequence). V lost 1 base, J lost 2 bases, and 9 bases lay in between. CDR3 length: 15 residues. CDR3 loop: CATSRGTVGNQPQHF. CDR3 bases: TGTGCCACCAGCAGAGGGACAGTGGGCAATCAGCCCCAGCATTTT.

The V call is TRBV20-1, the J call TRBJ2-2, with a possible D match to TRBD2 (6 bases). The V end was cut by 3 bases, the J end by 4 bases, with 9 bases between. The germline CDR1 and CDR2 sequences are DFQATT and SNEGSKA (reference sequence). This CDR3 has 13 amino acids. This CDR3 reads CSASGSGTGELFF. The CDR3 nucleotides read TGCAGTGCTAGCGGGAGCGGCACCGGGGAGCTGTTTTTT.

This clonotype has a count of ten or more. The chain combines TRBV28 with TRBJ1-2, with unresolved D. Germline CDR1 MDHEN, CDR2 SYDVKM. V was shortened by 2 bases and J by 5 bases, with 15 bases between the two germline ends. There are 15 residues in the CDR3. The CDR3 DNA sequence: TGTGCCAGCAGTTTACAGGCGCTAGTTCAATATGGCTACACCTTC. This sequence encodes CASSLQALVQYGYTF.

This clonotype was seen ten or more times. The V call is TRBV2, the J call TRBJ2-3; D call uncertain. CDR1 is SNHLY, CDR2 FYNNEI, per germline. The CDR3 length is 15 residues. V was shortened by 6 bases and J by 2 bases, with 15 bases between the two germline ends. The CDR3 reads CASRATTGPTDTQYF. The CDR3 DNA is TGTGCCAGCAGAGCTACTACCGGTCCCACAGATACGCAGTATTTT.

The chain recombines TRBV10-3 with TRBJ2-5; no firm D call. The CDR3 has 11 residues. Trimming shortened V by 8 bases and J by 2 bases, and 6 bases separated the two germline ends. The germline V gene encodes CDR1 ENHRY and CDR2 SYGVKD. CDR3 sequence (DNA): TGTGCCATCGGGTCGCAAGAGACCCAGTACTTC. This gives the protein CAIGSQETQYF.

This chain uses TRBV19 with TRBJ1-1; maybe TRBD1 (5 bases). This CDR3 spans 18 amino acids. Trimming removed 5 bases at V and 0 bases at J, with 22 bases between. Germline loops: CDR1 LNHDA, CDR2 SQIVND (reference sequence). The CDR3 region has the DNA TGTGCCAGTAGTCCGCGGGGACGAGGTGTACCGTTGAACACTGAAGCTTTCTTT. It specifies CASSPRGRGVPLNTEAFF.